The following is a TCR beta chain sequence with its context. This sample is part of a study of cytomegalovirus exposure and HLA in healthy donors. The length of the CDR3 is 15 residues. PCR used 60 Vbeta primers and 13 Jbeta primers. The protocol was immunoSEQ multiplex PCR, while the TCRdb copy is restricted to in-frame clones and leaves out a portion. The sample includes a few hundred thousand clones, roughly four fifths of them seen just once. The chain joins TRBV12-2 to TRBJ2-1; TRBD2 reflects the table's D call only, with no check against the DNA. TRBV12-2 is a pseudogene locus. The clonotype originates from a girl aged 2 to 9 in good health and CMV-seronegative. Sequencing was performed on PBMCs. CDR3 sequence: CASRLTPSSYNEQFF. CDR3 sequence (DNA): TGTGCAAGTCGCTTAACCCCGAGCTCCTACAATGAGCAGTTCTTC.